What follows describes a single T cell receptor (beta chain). Source study methods: Estimates of nucleated cell counts were drawn from the amplification of reference gene primers. Using immunoSEQ multiplex PCR, the repertoire was profiled, and TCRdb retains in-frame clones only, with some absent. Clone size and V and J calls were adopted from that table, with D and trimming inferred from the DNA. The table lists some 150,000 clones, just under 80% of them singletons. The record originates from a study of blood T cell repertoires in COVID-19. Study-wide background: There were acute and convalescent COVID-19 samples, and they came from the United States, Italy and Spain. The analysed material was cDNA or gDNA that came from T cells, B-cell-depleted T cells, or PBMCs.

The ends lost 4 bases at V and 5 bases at J; junction bases unmatched: 9. The CDR3 is 15 amino acids. Germline V gene sequence: CDR1 SGHTA, CDR2 FQGTGA. The sequence derives from an elderly woman with acute or convalescent COVID-19. Sequenced sample: peripheral blood. The chain employs TRBV7-3 and TRBJ1-1, with 8 bases lining up with TRBD1. The CDR3 nucleotides read TGTGCCAGCAGCTCCAGCACAGGGGGACGGACTGAAGCTTTCTTT. It specifies CASSSSTGGRTEAFF.